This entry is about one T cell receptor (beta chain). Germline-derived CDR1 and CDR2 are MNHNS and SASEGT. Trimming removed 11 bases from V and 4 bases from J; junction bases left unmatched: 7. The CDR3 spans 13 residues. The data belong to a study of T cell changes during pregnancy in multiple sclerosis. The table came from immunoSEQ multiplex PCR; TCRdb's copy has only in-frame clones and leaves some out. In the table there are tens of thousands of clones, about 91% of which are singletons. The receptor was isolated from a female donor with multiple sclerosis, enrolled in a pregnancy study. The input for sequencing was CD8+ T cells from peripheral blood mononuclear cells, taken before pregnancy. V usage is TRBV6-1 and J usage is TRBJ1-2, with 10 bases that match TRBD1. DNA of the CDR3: TGTGCCGCAGGGACAGGGGATTCCTATGGCTACACCTTC. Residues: CAAGTGDSYGYTF.